The present entry profiles one T cell receptor beta chain with its context. The antigen is unknown. The data were taken from a study of cytomegalovirus exposure and HLA in healthy donors. On the study more broadly: The 100 million to 120 million unique TCR beta sequences, from about 170 million T cells, were found by an earlier analysis.

The CDR3 extends over 16 amino acids. Germline loops: CDR1 SGHNT, CDR2 YYREEE (reference sequence). Deletions cut 1 base from V and 5 bases from J, with 15 bases between. The PCR made use of 60 Vbeta and 13 Jbeta primers. Sequenced by immunoSEQ multiplex PCR; TCRdb stores in-frame clones only, minus some. The sample includes tens of thousands of clones, 70% to 90% of them seen just once. Study results and caveats: Compared with the roughly 730-donor mean, an Asian-associated ancestry cluster reportedly had fewer N-insertions, according to a later analysis. Most TCR beta V segments were productive about 90% or about 30% of the time in an earlier analysis.

Material: PBMCs. This clonotype originated in a woman aged 18-35 years in good health and CMV-seropositive. The chain links TRBV5-4 to TRBJ2-2; D is perhaps TRBD2 (6 bases). The CDR3 protein is CASSLFGTQVTGELFF. As DNA, the CDR3 is TGTGCCAGCAGCTTGTTTGGGACTCAAGTTACCGGGGAGCTGTTTTTT.